This T cell receptor beta chain derives from a study of molecular identifiers for immune sequencing clone quantification. Naive CD8 T cells were FACS-sorted by CD8+CD4-CCR7+CD45RA+ markers. MiXCR was run by TCRdb on the PCR reads, yielding one entry per CDR3 protein. The table shows roughly 630,000 distinct CDR3 sequences, with about 25% occurring only once. Worth noting for this clonotype: Its cognate antigen is unknown. A single base separates this from a much larger clone, so it may be a read error.

In germline, CDR1 is SGHNT, CDR2 YYREEE (reference sequence). V was clipped by 6 bases and J by 6 bases, with 14 bases between them. The length of the CDR3 is 13 residues. Regarding the study as a whole: Spiked Jurkat TCR RNA equivalent to one cell reportedly surfaced among some 990,000 naive cells.

The chain recombines TRBV5-4 with TRBJ2-3, with no clear D. Sequenced material: naive CD8+ T cells from blood, with Jurkat cell RNA spiked in. The subset: FACS-sorted CD8+CD4-CCR7+CD45RA+ naive T cells. The receptor was derived from a human donor in good health. Some libraries in this study had Jurkat cell RNA spiked in. In DNA form, the CDR3 reads TGTGCCAGCACCCGCCTCTCGCAGGATACGCAGTATTTT. Protein: CASTRLSQDTQYF.